The entry that follows covers one T cell receptor beta chain sequence. It lacks a known antigen. No base quality values were provided; no much bigger clone lies one nucleotide off. CDR1 and CDR2 are drawn from the germline V gene: ENHRY, SYGVKD. The CDR3, cysteine through phenylalanine, is 17 amino acids long. Here the CDR3 DNA is all that survives: 51 bases in frame from base 1. V gives up 0 bases and J gives up 8 bases, and the segment between their germline ends measures 22 bases. Library construction relied on 5' RACE. The sample was run on an Illumina HiSeq 2500. A second PCR of about 6 to 11 cycles was performed with a sample-barcoded 5' primer and a J-beta primer mix. A unique molecular identifier was introduced onto each TCR beta cDNA molecule by a template-switch 5' adaptor carrying 12 random nucleotides. At least 2.5 million CDR3-containing paired-end reads were obtained from each sample. The Mint cDNA synthesis kit, primed by a TRBC-specific oligonucleotide, was used to synthesize first-strand cDNA from all RNA. Following uracil-DNA glycosylase treatment, all cDNA underwent a first 18-cycle PCR with the universal primers M1SS and BC2_uni_R. The published analysis was carried out like this. For normalization, 1 million high-quality reads were randomly selected from each sample, with every read carrying a distinct molecular identifier. Instead of being binned into consensus sequences, reads with shared molecular identifiers were discarded. MiTCR, run with a Q25 quality threshold and the strictest error-elimination algorithm, handled CDR3 identification, clonotype clustering and error correction. A nonparametric unseen species model with Euler transformation was used to estimate lower-bound total TCR beta diversity. The public reads were run again by TCRdb, first through fastp at Q25 and then through MiXCR, and only productive beta chains were kept. Every distinct CDR3 protein forms one entry, paired with its most common genes and DNA. Clone size and V and J calls follow TCRdb, not the original study. This sample has roughly 830,000 distinct CDR3 sequences in its table, and roughly 60% of those were observed once. The top ten hold 25% to 30% of the sample.

This entry comes from a study of blood T cells in healthy people across ages (dated by TCRdb to 2013 to 2016). Regarding the complete study: In model experiments, template switching captured roughly one uniquely barcoded TCR beta cDNA molecule for every two T cells. Using deep sequencing normalized with unique cDNA molecular identifiers, the study measured how TCR beta repertoire diversity changes with age. Donors were grouped into four age groups: young (average 16 years), middle-aged (roughly 38), aged (roughly 62) and long-lived (approximately 78). To avoid experimental bias, donors of different ages were spread randomly across the sequencing lanes. Using the same blood draw, the study looked at two additional independent replicas of 1 million unique cDNA reads for two donors, one aged 18 to 29 and the other aged 80 or older. The investigation overall reported the following: Estimates of total diversity from one million sequenced T cells were regarded as lower bounds and underestimates. Compared with the aged group, the long-lived group had more naive CD4+ T cells, fewer expanded clones and increased TCR diversity, suggesting age selection. There was a strong correlation between observed TCR beta diversity and the percentage of naive T cells measured by flow cytometry. Donor CMV infection status was unknown, potentially confounding age-related changes in expanded clonotypes. As age increased, observed TCR beta diversity per million T cells dropped in a roughly linear way, and a significant reduction was already evident by age 40. Bulk unsorted PBMC profiling prevented conclusive comparison of naive and antigen-experienced compartments.

The donors were under 40 Caucasian individuals from Russia, aged roughly 6 to 100 years, who were systemically healthy. Each donor gave ten milliliters of peripheral blood, collected into EDTA-treated Vacutainer tubes. PBMCs were isolated by Ficoll-Paque density-gradient centrifugation, with at least 7 million obtained per sample. Total RNA was extracted from PBMCs with Trizol reagent, with at least 5 micrograms obtained per sample. Naive CD45RAhigh/CD27high T cell percentages were measured by flow cytometry on a PBMC aliquot from every donor. The sequence is built from TRBV10-3 and TRBJ1-2, with the D gene uncertain. The source material was blood. The TCR sequence derives from a man aged 25 to 45 in good health. The bases read TGTGCCATCAGTGAGTCGACCCTAGCTTTAATAGAGCGCGGCTACACCTTC. Its protein product is CAISESTLALIERGYTF.